Listed here are 22 T cell receptor beta chains from one sample, sequenced in a study of cytomegalovirus exposure and HLA in healthy donors. 60 Vbeta and 13 Jbeta primers were used in PCR. The assay was immunoSEQ multiplex PCR, and TCRdb's table has in-frame clones only and misses some. The sample comprises over 50,000 clones, 60% to 70% of which are singletons, and 15% to 20% rests with the top ten. Source material: PBMCs. The receptors originated from a man aged 35 to 55 in good health and CMV-seropositive.

V and J are TRBV7-9 and TRBJ1-2, with TRBD1 matching over 7 bases. Germline V gene lookup returns CDR1 SEHNR and CDR2 FQNEAQ (reference sequence). With 5 bases clipped from V and 14 bases from J, the junction kept 11 bases outside the gene matches. CDR3 length: 12 amino acids. The CDR3 is CASSRPTGMVTF. The CDR3 coding sequence is TGTGCCAGCAGCCGCCCGACAGGGATGGTGACCTTC.

V and J are TRBV27 and TRBJ2-1, with 8 bases matching TRBD2. After removal of 3 bases from V and 7 bases from J, the junction contained 17 bases not matched to a gene. Germline CDR1 reads MNHEY; CDR2 reads SMNVEV (reference sequence). The CDR3 has 18 residues. CDR3 DNA sequence: TGTGCCAGCAGTTTGCGGATGGCGGGAGGAATTCGGAGAAATGAGCAGTTCTTC. Its translation is CASSLRMAGGIRRNEQFF.

The chain links TRBV5-1 to TRBJ2-2; a weak D match, TRBD1 (6 bases). Germline-derived CDR1 and CDR2 are SGHRS and YFSETQ. V was clipped by 4 bases and J by 3 bases, with 13 bases between them. The CDR3 length is 15 residues. The CDR3, as DNA: TGCGCCAGCAGCCCCAGGGGTGGGTACACCGGGGAGCTGTTTTTT. It is translated as CASSPRGGYTGELFF. The complete variable domain, with remaining parts taken from reference TRBV5-1 and TRBJ2-2, reads KAGVTQTPRYLIKTRGQQVTLSCSPISGHRSVSWYQQTPGQGLQFLFEYFSETQRNKGNFPGRFSGRQFSNSRSEMNVSTLELGDSALYLCASSPRGGYTGELFFGEGSRLTVL.

The V call is TRBV5-4, the J call TRBJ2-2; 10 positions agree with TRBD1. From germline, CDR1 is SGHNT and CDR2 YYREEE (reference sequence). The CDR3 has 16 residues. V gave up 4 bases and J gave up 4 bases; unmatched junction bases: 7. CDR3: CASSIPGQGSTGELFF. The CDR3 bases are TGTGCCAGCAGCATTCCGGGACAGGGGTCCACCGGGGAGCTGTTTTTT.

This chain joins TRBV7-3 and TRBJ2-1; 13 bases are shared with TRBD2. V lost 5 bases, J lost 8 bases, and 6 bases stayed unmatched. The CDR3 is 15 residues long. Germline-derived CDR1 and CDR2 are SGHTA and FQGTGA. Written as DNA, the CDR3 is TGTGCCAGCAGCGAAGGACTAGCGGGAGTTGATGAGCAGTTCTTC. Translating gives CASSEGLAGVDEQFF.

The V call is TRBV4-2, the J call TRBJ1-1, with unresolved D. The CDR3 is 13 amino acids. Germline V gene sequence: CDR1 LGHNA, CDR2 YNFKEQ. The ends were cut back, 2 bases at V and 1 base at J, with 5 bases in the middle. CDR3 DNA: TGTGCCAGCAGCCAAACGGGGAACACTGAAGCTTTCTTT. It specifies CASSQTGNTEAFF.

The chain links TRBV29-1 to TRBJ1-5; perhaps TRBD1 as D (5 bases). The CDR3 contains 13 residues. The V gene lost 4 bases and the J gene lost 6 bases, with 13 bases spanning the gap. Germline values: CDR1 SQVTM, CDR2 ANQGSEA. The CDR3 coding sequence is TGCAGCGTTGGCGGGGGGGAGGGTCAGCCCCAGCATTTT. It is translated as CSVGGGEGQPQHF.

This sequence joins TRBV19 and TRBJ2-1; TRBD1 aligns across 10 bases. V lost 5 bases and J lost 6; bases outside the gene matches: 4. The germline CDR1 and CDR2 sequences are LNHDA and SQIVND (reference sequence). The CDR3 runs 14 residues. The CDR3, as DNA: TGTGCCAGTAGTCGGGACAGGGGCGGCAATGAGCAGTTCTTC. Its translation: CASSRDRGGNEQFF.

This rearrangement joins TRBV5-1 to TRBJ2-3; unclear D gene. The CDR3 contains 12 residues. Trimming shortened V by 0 bases and J by 6 bases, and 5 bases separated the two germline ends. CDR1 and CDR2 (germline): SGHRS, YFSETQ. The CDR3 is CASSLVQDTQYF. The DNA of the CDR3 is TGCGCCAGCAGCTTGGTACAGGATACGCAGTATTTT. The full variable domain, completed using reference TRBV5-1 and TRBJ2-3, is KAGVTQTPRYLIKTRGQQVTLSCSPISGHRSVSWYQQTPGQGLQFLFEYFSETQRNKGNFPGRFSGRQFSNSRSEMNVSTLELGDSALYLCASSLVQDTQYFGPGTRLTVL.

The chain has TRBV4-1 and TRBJ2-7; TRBD2 matches at 8 bases. This CDR3 comprises 16 residues. Germline CDR1 MGHRA, CDR2 YSYEKL. V dropped 4 bases and J dropped 3; count of bases not matched to a gene: 11. For the CDR3, the DNA is TGCGCCAGCAGCCCGCAGGAGGCGGGGGGCAACTACGAGCAGTACTTC. Encoded protein: CASSPQEAGGNYEQYF.

The rearrangement uses TRBV2 and TRBJ1-4; D not certain. The V gene's germline CDR1 is SNHLY and CDR2 FYNNEI. The CDR3 loop spans 13 amino acids. V was clipped by 3 bases and J by 8 bases, with 10 bases between them. The CDR3 nucleotides read TGTGCCAGCAGTGAGAGACATGAGGAAAAACTGTTTTTT. It yields the protein CASSERHEEKLFF.

This clone appeared a few times. CDR3 coding DNA: TGTGCCAGCACAAGGGACAGGGGGCCCGAGCAGTACTTC. Translating gives CASTRDRGPEQYF. The chain recombines TRBV25-1 with TRBJ2-7; 12 nucleotides agree with TRBD1. The CDR3 loop spans 13 amino acids. Germline V gene data show CDR1 as MGHDK and CDR2 as SYGVNS. The V gene end was trimmed by 7 bases and the J gene end by 6 bases; junction bases not matched to a gene: 4.

The J gene is TRBJ1-2, the V gene TRBV5-6; D may be TRBD1 (5 bases). From germline, CDR1 is SGHDT and CDR2 YYEEEE. V was cut by 1 base and J by 1 base, with 5 bases left in between. This CDR3 is 13 amino acids long. This chain's CDR3 is CASSLQGNYGYTF. The DNA of the CDR3 is TGTGCCAGCAGCTTGCAGGGTAACTATGGCTACACCTTC.

This chain connects TRBV19 to TRBJ1-5; TRBD1 matches 8 bases. Trimming removed 6 bases from V and 0 bases from J; junction bases left unmatched: 10. The CDR3 consists of 17 residues. Germline V CDR1 and CDR2: LNHDA, SQIVND (reference sequence). The CDR3 DNA follows: TGTGCCAGTAGGACCGTCCAGGGGGCCCATAGCAATCAGCCCCAGCATTTT. Translation: CASRTVQGAHSNQPQHF.

In its sample, this clone was seen a few times. V is TRBV6-5 and J is TRBJ2-1, with TRBD2 matching over 9 bases. The germline CDR1 and CDR2 sequences are MNHEY and SVGAGI. The CDR3 covers 16 residues. The V and J ends lost 4 bases and 5 bases, in that order; junction bases with no gene match: 9. The CDR3 coding sequence is TGTGCCAGCAGTTCGTATAGCGGGAGAGAAAACAATGAGCAGTTCTTC. Translated: CASSSYSGRENNEQFF.

V gene TRBV7-8 combines with J gene TRBJ1-1; D is perhaps TRBD1 (6 bases). Trimming left V 5 bases short and J 4 bases short, with 17 bases between. The CDR3 runs to 15 residues. The germline V gene has CDR1 SGHVS and CDR2 FQNEAQ. The DNA of the CDR3 is TGTGCCAGCAGCCGTAGGGGGGGGGCGAGCACTGAAGCTTTCTTT. Translating it yields CASSRRGGASTEAFF.

This clone was found a few times. The rearrangement uses TRBV19 and TRBJ2-7, with D tentatively TRBD1 (6 bases). Germline loops: CDR1 LNHDA, CDR2 SQIVND (reference sequence). V dropped 4 bases and J dropped 2 bases, with 6 bases sitting between them. The CDR3 contains 12 residues. CDR3 residues: CASSRTAYEQYF. CDR3 nucleotides: TGTGCCAGTAGTAGGACAGCCTACGAGCAGTACTTC.

This clone has only a few counts. The chain employs TRBV27 and TRBJ1-4, with 9 bases that match TRBD1. V was clipped by 3 bases and J by 7 bases; unmatched bases: 3. Germline lookup yields CDR1 MNHEY and CDR2 SMNVEV (reference sequence). CDR3 length: 14 amino acids. In DNA, the CDR3 is TGTGCCAGCAGTTTGGGGACAGGGTTTGAAAAACTGTTTTTT. This translates into CASSLGTGFEKLFF.

This sequence joins TRBV13 and TRBJ2-7; 7 nucleotides agree with TRBD1. The CDR3 consists of 17 residues. With V trimmed by 6 bases and J by 3 bases, 17 bases remained unmatched. CDR1 PRHDT and CDR2 FYEKMQ come from the germline V gene (reference sequence). This chain's CDR3 is CASSTSRTPGGFYEQYF. For the CDR3, the DNA is TGTGCCAGCAGTACAAGTCGAACCCCAGGGGGTTTCTACGAGCAGTACTTC.

To note about this clone: The germline gene is not matched at one end of the junction; a read error may be the cause. The CDR3 is CASSLGQTETQYF. The CDR3 DNA reads TGTGCTAGCAGCTTGGGACAGACGGAGACCCAGTACTTC. This rearrangement joins TRBV7-7 to TRBJ2-5; 7 nucleotides match TRBD1. Per germline, CDR1 SSHAT and CDR2 FNYEAQ (reference sequence). There are 13 residues in the CDR3.

As regards this clone: A read error may produce the germline difference seen at one junction end. V usage is TRBV7-9 and J usage is TRBJ2-7, with TRBD1 identical over 7 bases. Germline V lookup: CDR1 SEHNR, CDR2 FQNEAQ (reference sequence). The CDR3 runs to 17 residues. The CDR3 DNA follows: TGTTCCAGCAGCCCAAATGCCGGGACAGCGATTTCCTACGAGCAGTACTTC. Its protein is CSSSPNAGTAISYEQYF.

J is TRBJ2-7 and V is TRBV13; weak D call: TRBD1 (6 bases). Trimming removed 4 bases at V and 0 bases at J, with 10 bases between. CDR3 size: 14 residues. Per the germline V gene, CDR1 is PRHDT and CDR2 is FYEKMQ (reference sequence). This chain's CDR3 is CASSSRDISYEQYF. For the CDR3, the DNA is TGTGCCAGCAGCTCCCGGGACATCTCCTACGAGCAGTACTTC.